This T cell receptor beta chain was sequenced for a study of shared clonotypes between healthy human individuals. J gave up 4 bases and V 6 bases, and 4 bases lay outside the gene matches. The CDR3 length is 15 residues. Germline lookup yields CDR1 MNHEY and CDR2 SMNVEV (reference sequence). Donors included only healthy HIV-negative adults lacking recent acute infections or vaccinations. The assay was immunoSEQ multiplex PCR, and TCRdb's table has in-frame clones only and misses some. This table holds over a million clones, roughly 70% found once. Sequences were obtained from memory CD4+ T cells sorted from blood. Subset noted: CD45RA-negative fraction. The chain couples TRBV27 to TRBJ2-1; TRBD2 agrees at 12 bases. The clonotype originates from a man aged 18 to 30 in good health. In nucleotides, the CDR3 is TGTGCCAGCAGCCACGGACTAGCGGGATACAATGAGCAGTTCTTC. Its translation is CASSHGLAGYNEQFF.